The clone carrying this T cell receptor beta chain has a handful of counts. What it binds is not known. The whole isolated RNA underwent reverse transcription, so sequencing captured expressed TCRB transcripts. The method was immunoSEQ multiplex PCR; TCRdb's version includes in-frame clones alone and lacks a portion of them. The table records around 600,000 clones, approximately 13% of them present only once. These data come from a study of beta chain features in type 1 diabetes. Broader study findings: Among all four CD4+ subsets, Type 1 diabetes patients had TCRB CDR3s that were moderately but significantly shorter.

The CDR3 is made up of 14 amino acids. Per germline, CDR1 LNHDA and CDR2 SQIVND (reference sequence). Deletions cut 7 bases from V and 2 bases from J, with 13 bases between. What was sequenced was naive CD4+ T cells from blood. This clonotype was sampled from a man aged 25 to 40 with type 1 diabetes. This chain uses TRBV19 with TRBJ2-3; no definite D call. The CDR3 nucleotides read TGTGCCAGTACCCCTCGCGCAGCCACAGATACGCAGTATTTT. Its protein is CASTPRAATDTQYF.